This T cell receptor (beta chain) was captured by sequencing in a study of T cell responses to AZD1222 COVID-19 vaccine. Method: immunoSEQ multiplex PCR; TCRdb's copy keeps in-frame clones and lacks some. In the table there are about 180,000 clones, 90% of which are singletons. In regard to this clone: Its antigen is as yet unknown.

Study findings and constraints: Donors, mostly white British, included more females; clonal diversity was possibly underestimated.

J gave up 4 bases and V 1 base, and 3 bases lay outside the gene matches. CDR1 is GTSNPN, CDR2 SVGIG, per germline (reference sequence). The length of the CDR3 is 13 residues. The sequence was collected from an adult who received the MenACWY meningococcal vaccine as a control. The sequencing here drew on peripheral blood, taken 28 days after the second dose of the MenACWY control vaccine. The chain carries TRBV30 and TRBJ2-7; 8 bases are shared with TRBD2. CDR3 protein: CAWSGGLDYEQYF. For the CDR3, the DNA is TGTGCCTGGAGTGGGGGACTAGATTACGAGCAGTACTTC.